The T cell receptor (beta chain) under discussion was sequenced for a study of blood T cell repertoires in COVID-19. Study at large: The United States, Italy and Spain provided the acute and convalescent COVID-19 samples.

Profiled with immunoSEQ multiplex PCR; TCRdb holds only in-frame clones, not every one. The sample comprises about 36,000 clones, nearly 90% of which are singletons, and around 2.4% rests with the top ten. There are 17 residues in the CDR3. Trimming removed 0 bases from V and 4 bases from J; junction bases left unmatched: 10. Germline loops: CDR1 SGHDN, CDR2 FVKESK. Material: peripheral blood. The rearrangement links TRBV14 to TRBJ1-2, with 8 bases aligning to TRBD1. This receptor was taken from a human donor in a cohort sampled during active COVID-19. The CDR3 DNA follows: TGTGCCAGCAGCCAAGAAAGCTACGACAGGGGCACCTATGGCTACACCTTC. Amino acid sequence: CASSQESYDRGTYGYTF.